These T cell receptor beta chains were read from a single sample in a study of Graves' ophthalmopathy and Graves' hyperthyroidism. TCRdb reprocessed the multiplex PCR reads with MiXCR, giving one entry per CDR3 protein. This sample has approximately 150,000 distinct CDR3 sequences, with 39% found just once. Sequenced sample: peripheral blood. All receptors derive from a man aged 30 to 45 with Graves' ophthalmopathy. The conserved cysteine and the conserved F or W are not part of the CDR3 here. Each record gives: V gene, J gene, CDR3 protein.

>TRBV10-3|TRBJ2-5
AIRAFGETQY
>TRBV6-1|TRBJ2-7
ASSEGASYEQY
>TRBV11-1|TRBJ2-7
ASRPTSGGLLSYEQY
>TRBV2|TRBJ1-2
ASREKQGYGYT
>TRBV11-2|TRBJ2-7
ASSLVLAGGPGSYEQY
>TRBV30|TRBJ2-7
AWSASRLSGTVLREQY
>TRBV28|TRBJ2-4
ASALLAEGGDIQY
>TRBV9|TRBJ1-3
ASSVVPEDGNTIY
>TRBV27|TRBJ2-5
ASRLSGSIQETQY
>TRBV28|TRBJ2-7
ASSFLAGPPYEQY
>TRBV7-2|TRBJ2-5
ASSSVGTQY
>TRBV15|TRBJ1-2
ATSRSGDRGSPGYT
>TRBV2|TRBJ2-5
ASAGQGARETQY
>TRBV7-2|TRBJ2-5
ASSSTGEAETQY
>TRBV10-3|TRBJ2-5
AISELGDETQY
>TRBV30|TRBJ1-1
AWSGRDRGMGTEAF
>TRBV6-6|TRBJ2-5
ASSRGPDRDATQY
>TRBV6-1|TRBJ2-2
ASRLTSGWELF
>TRBV28|TRBJ1-1
ASSFNRGVFMNTEAF
>TRBV12-3/TRBV12-4|TRBJ1-1
ASSPRSGIRAF
>TRBV7-7|TRBJ2-5
ASSSLVGGETQY
>TRBV6-5|TRBJ2-5
ASSYGAGKYQETQY
>TRBV11-2|TRBJ1-1
ASTQFRDRGTEAF
>TRBV20-1|TRBJ2-5
SARLAPPGETQY
>TRBV28|TRBJ2-7
ASRARHPGTSGGYEQY
>TRBV7-3|TRBJ2-4
ASSSSGPSRGRDIQY
>TRBV6-5|TRBJ1-1
ASSNPGQGATEAF
>TRBV12-3/TRBV12-4|TRBJ2-7
ASSFAGVIEQY
>TRBV2|TRBJ2-2
ATSGQGEVTGELF
>TRBV7-2|TRBJ2-7
ASSATGDEQY
>TRBV7-9|TRBJ2-7
ASSLVRESYEQY
>TRBV7-2|TRBJ2-5
ASSLGWRGQGTQY
>TRBV20-1|TRBJ2-4
SARCRESAIGPLWAKNTQY
>TRBV4-3|TRBJ1-1
ASSQEIGALWDTEAF
>TRBV28|TRBJ1-1
ASSPGSLKTEVF
>TRBV28|TRBJ1-5
ASSPTGGSQPQH
>TRBV27|TRBJ2-5
ASSLRSGRETQY
>TRBV20-1|TRBJ2-7
SARGGGLYEQY
>TRBV28|TRBJ2-5
ASSATTHSGKETQY
>TRBV12-3/TRBV12-4|TRBJ2-7
ASSLGLASSYEQY